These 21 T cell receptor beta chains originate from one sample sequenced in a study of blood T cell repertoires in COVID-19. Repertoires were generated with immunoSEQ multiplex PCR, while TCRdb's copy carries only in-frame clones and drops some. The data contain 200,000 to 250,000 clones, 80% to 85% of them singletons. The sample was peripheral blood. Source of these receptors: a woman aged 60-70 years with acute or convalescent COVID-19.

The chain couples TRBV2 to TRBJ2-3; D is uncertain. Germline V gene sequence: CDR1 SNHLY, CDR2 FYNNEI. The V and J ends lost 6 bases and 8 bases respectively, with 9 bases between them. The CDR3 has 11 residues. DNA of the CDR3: TGTGCCAGCAGATTGGGCTCTACGCAGTATTTT. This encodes CASRLGSTQYF.

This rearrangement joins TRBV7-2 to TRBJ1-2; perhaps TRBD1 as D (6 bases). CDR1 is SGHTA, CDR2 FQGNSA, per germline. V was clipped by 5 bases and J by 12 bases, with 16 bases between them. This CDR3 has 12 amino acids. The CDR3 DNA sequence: TGTGCCAGCAGCCCCCAGGGGATTTTGAACACCTTC. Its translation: CASSPQGILNTF.

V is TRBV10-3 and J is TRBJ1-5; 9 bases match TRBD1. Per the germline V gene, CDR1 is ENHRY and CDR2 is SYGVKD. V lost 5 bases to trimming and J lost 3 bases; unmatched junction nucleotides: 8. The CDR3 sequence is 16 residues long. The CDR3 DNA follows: TGTGCCATCAGTCGCTCTACAGGGGGCCCCAATCAGCCCCAGCATTTT. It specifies CAISRSTGGPNQPQHF.

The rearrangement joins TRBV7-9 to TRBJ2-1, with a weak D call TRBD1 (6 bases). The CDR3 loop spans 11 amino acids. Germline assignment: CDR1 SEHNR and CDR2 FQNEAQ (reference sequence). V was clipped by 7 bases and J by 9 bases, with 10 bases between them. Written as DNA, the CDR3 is TGTGCCAGCACCTCCAGGGGTGAGCAGTTCTTC. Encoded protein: CASTSRGEQFF.

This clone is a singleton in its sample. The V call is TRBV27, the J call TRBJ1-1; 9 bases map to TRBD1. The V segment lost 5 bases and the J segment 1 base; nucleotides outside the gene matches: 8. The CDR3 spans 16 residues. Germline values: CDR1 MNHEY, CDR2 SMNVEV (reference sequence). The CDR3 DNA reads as TGTGCCAGCAGTCCAAAACCGGGACAGGGGAACACTGAAGCTTTCTTT. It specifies CASSPKPGQGNTEAFF.

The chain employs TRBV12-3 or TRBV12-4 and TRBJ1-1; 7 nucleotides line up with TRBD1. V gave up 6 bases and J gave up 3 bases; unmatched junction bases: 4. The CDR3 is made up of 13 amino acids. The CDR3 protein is CASSDRVYTEAFF. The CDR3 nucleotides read TGTGCCAGCAGCGACAGGGTCTACACTGAAGCTTTCTTT.

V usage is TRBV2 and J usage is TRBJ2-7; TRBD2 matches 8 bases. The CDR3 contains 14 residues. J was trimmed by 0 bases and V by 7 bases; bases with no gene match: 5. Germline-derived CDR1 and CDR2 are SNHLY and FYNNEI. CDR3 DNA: TGTGCCAGCATGGAGCGGGGGAGCTCCTACGAGCAGTACTTC. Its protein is CASMERGSSYEQYF.

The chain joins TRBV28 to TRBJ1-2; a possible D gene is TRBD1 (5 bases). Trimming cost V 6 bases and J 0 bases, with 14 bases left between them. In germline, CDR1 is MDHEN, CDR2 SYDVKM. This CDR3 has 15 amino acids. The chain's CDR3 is CASRPRQYPNYGYTF. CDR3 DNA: TGTGCCAGCAGACCCCGACAGTACCCTAACTATGGCTACACCTTC.

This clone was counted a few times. In nucleotides, the CDR3 is TGTGCTAGTGGTTTGGTACGAGTGTTTGCGGCTTTATACGAGCAGTACTTC. As protein: CASGLVRVFAALYEQYF. The chain is built from TRBV12-5 and TRBJ2-7; D gene ambiguous. With 0 bases removed from V and 4 bases from J, the gap between germline ends came to 19 bases. The CDR3 covers 17 residues. Germline V CDR1 and CDR2: LGHNT, FRNRAP.

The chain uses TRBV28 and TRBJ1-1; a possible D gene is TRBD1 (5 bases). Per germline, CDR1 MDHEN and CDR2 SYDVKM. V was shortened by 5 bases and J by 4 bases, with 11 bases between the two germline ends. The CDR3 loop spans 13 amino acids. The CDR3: CASSGPGRTEAFF. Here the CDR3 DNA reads TGTGCCAGCAGTGGTCCAGGGCGCACTGAAGCTTTCTTT. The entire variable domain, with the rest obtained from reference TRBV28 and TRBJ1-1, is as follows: DVKVTQSSRYLVKRTGEKVFLECVQDMDHENMFWYRQDPGLGLRLIYFSYDVKMKEKGDIPEGYSVSREKKERFSLILESASTNQTSMYLCASSGPGRTEAFFGQGTRLTVV.

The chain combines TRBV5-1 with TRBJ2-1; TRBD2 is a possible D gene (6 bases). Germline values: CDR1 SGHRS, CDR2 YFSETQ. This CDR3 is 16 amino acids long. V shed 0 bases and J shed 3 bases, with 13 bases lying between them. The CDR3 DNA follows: TGCGCCAGCAGCTTGGCCGTGGGGGGTCGCTACAATGAGCAGTTCTTC. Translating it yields CASSLAVGGRYNEQFF.

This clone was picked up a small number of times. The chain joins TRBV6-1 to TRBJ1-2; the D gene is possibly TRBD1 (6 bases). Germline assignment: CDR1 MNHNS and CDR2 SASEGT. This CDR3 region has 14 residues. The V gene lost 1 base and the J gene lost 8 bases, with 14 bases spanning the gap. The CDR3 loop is CASSEEVRGRGYTF. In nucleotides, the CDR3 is TGTGCCAGCAGTGAAGAAGTCAGGGGTAGGGGCTACACCTTC.

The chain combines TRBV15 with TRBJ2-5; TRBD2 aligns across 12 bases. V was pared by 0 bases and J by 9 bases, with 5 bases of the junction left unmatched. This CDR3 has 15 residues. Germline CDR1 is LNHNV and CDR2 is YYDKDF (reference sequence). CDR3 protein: CATSRDPLAGGAQYF. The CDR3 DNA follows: TGTGCCACCAGCAGAGATCCCCTAGCGGGGGGGGCCCAGTACTTC.

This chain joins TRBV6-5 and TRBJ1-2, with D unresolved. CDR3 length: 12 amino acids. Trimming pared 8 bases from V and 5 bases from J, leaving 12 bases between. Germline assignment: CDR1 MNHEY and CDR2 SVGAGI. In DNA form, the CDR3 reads TGTGCCAGCGCCGACAATGTGTATGGCTACACCTTC. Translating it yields CASADNVYGYTF.

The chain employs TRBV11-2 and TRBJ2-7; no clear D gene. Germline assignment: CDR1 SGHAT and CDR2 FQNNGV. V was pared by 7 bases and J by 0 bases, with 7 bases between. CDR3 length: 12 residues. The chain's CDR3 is CASTPGSYEQYF. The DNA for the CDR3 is TGTGCCAGCACCCCAGGCTCCTACGAGCAGTACTTC.

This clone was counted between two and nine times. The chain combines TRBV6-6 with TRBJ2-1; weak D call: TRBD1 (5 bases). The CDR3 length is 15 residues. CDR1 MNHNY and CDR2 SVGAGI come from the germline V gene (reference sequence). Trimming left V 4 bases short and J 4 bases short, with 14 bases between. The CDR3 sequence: CASSSGHPLYNEQFF. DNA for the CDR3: TGTGCCAGCAGTTCTGGACACCCATTATACAATGAGCAGTTCTTC.

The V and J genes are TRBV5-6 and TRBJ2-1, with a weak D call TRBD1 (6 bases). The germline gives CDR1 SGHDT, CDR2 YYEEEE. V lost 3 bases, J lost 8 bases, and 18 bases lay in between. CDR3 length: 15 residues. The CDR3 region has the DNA TGTGCCAGCAGCTCCATTTCCGGGACAAAAGATGAGCAGTTCTTC. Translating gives CASSSISGTKDEQFF.

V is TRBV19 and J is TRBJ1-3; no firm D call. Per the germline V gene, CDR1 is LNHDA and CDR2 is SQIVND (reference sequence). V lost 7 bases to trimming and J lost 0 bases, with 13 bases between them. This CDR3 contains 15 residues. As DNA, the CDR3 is TGTGCCAGTACGGGCCTCGACTACTCTGGAAACACCATATATTTT. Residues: CASTGLDYSGNTIYF.

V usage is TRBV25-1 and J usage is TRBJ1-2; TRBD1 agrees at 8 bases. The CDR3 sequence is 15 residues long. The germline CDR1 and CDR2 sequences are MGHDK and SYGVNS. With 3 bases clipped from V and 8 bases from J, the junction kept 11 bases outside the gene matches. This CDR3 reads CASSEAGQGAQGYTF. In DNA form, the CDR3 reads TGTGCCAGCAGTGAGGCAGGTCAGGGGGCGCAAGGCTACACCTTC.

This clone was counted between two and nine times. CDR3 amino acids: CASSPSYTGGLGYTF. CDR3 DNA: TGTGCCAGCAGCCCCAGTTATACAGGGGGCCTTGGCTACACCTTC. The chain uses TRBV7-2 and TRBJ1-2; 9 bases are a match to TRBD1. Germline V gene lookup returns CDR1 SGHTA and CDR2 FQGNSA. Trimming at V came to 5 bases and at J to 7 bases, leaving 11 bases not matched to a gene. This CDR3 contains 15 residues.

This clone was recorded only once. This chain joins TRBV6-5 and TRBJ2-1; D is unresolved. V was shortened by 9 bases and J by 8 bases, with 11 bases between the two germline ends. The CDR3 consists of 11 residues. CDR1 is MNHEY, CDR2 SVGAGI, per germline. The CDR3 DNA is TGTGCCAGTAAGAACTTGCATGAGCAGTTCTTC. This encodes CASKNLHEQFF.